This T cell receptor beta chain emerged from a study of shared clonotypes between healthy human individuals. General observations from the study: Investigators expected sequencing depth to affect clonotype sharing among donors.

Cells designated naive CD8 were CD45RO-negative and were positively selected for CCR7, with terminally differentiated effector memory CD45RA+ cells excluded. V lost 5 bases and J 1 base, leaving 9 bases between the germline ends. The CDR3 is 14 amino acids. Germline CDR1 and CDR2: SEHNR and FQNEAQ (reference sequence). A remark on this clone: Antigen: not known.

It was across several immunoSEQ plates that each subset's genomic DNA was evenly split. Each sorted subset replicate got 200 ng genomic DNA, tens of thousands of genomes. Method: immunoSEQ multiplex PCR; TCRdb's copy keeps in-frame clones and lacks some. The sample lists approximately 2,000,000 clones, around 93% seen once, with 1.5% to 2% in the top ten. The specimen was naive CD8+ T cells from PBMCs. V usage is TRBV7-9 and J usage is TRBJ2-1; D gene unclear. The TCR comes from a man between 18 and 29 years old in good health. Some clones in this sample may be carry-over from other donors' samples. CDR3 nucleotides: TGTGCCAGCAGCCCCTCGCTATCCTACAATGAGCAGTTCTTC. Amino acids: CASSPSLSYNEQFF. The variable domain in full, with the rest retrieved from reference TRBV7-9 and TRBJ2-1, is DTGVSQNPRHKITKRGQNVTFRCDPISEHNRLYWYRQTLGQGPEFLTYFQNEAQLEKSRLLSDRFSAERPKGSFSTLEIQRTEQGDSAMYLCASSPSLSYNEQFFGPGTRLTVL.